The rows below give T cell receptor beta chains drawn from one sample of a study of a mutant IDH1 vaccine in newly diagnosed glioma. Method: immunoSEQ multiplex PCR; TCRdb's copy keeps in-frame clones and lacks some. The sample has some 100,000 clones; 80% to 90% are singletons. Material: PBMCs, obtained from a glioma patient treated with radiotherapy, temozolomide or both. The receptors shown here come from a woman aged 45 to 65 with glioma. The CDR3 runs from the conserved cysteine through the conserved F or W. The D gene is left open where the match is weak. Expanded clones get a size class; other rows say once, few or many, or leave the size out.

j_gene,v_gene,d_gene,abundance,CDR3aa,CDR3nt
TRBJ1-1,TRBV5-8,TRBD1,NA,CASSVGQELMNTEAFF,TGTGCCAGCAGCGTGGGACAGGAGCTCATGAACACTGAAGCTTTCTTT
TRBJ2-7,TRBV30,TRBD1,NA,CAWSVQGHEQYF,TGTGCCTGGAGTGTACAGGGGCACGAGCAGTACTTC
TRBJ2-3,TRBV7-3,TRBD2,NA,CASSPRGLDPSGPQYF,TGTGCCAGCAGCCCGCGAGGACTAGATCCTAGTGGCCCGCAGTATTTT
TRBJ2-5,TRBV19,NA,NA,CASSISAAATQYF,TGTGCCAGTAGTATTTCGGCCGCTGCGACCCAGTACTTC
TRBJ2-5,TRBV30,NA,NA,CAWNSNEETQYF,TGTGCCTGGAACTCAAATGAAGAGACCCAGTACTTC
TRBJ1-2,TRBV7-2,NA,NA,CASSSDIGDYGYTF,TGTGCCAGCAGCTCCGACATAGGAGACTATGGCTACACCTTC
TRBJ1-1,TRBV6-5,TRBD1,NA,CASIQGGTTEAFF,TGTGCCAGCATCCAGGGGGGGACCACTGAAGCTTTCTTT
TRBJ2-7,TRBV7-9,TRBD1,NA,CASSWSTGSDEQYF,TGTGCCAGCAGCTGGTCGACAGGGTCGGACGAGCAGTACTTC
TRBJ1-2,TRBV25-1,NA,NA,CASSRLGGYTF,TGTGCCAGCAGCCGCCTGGGCGGCTACACCTTC
TRBJ2-1,TRBV5-8,NA,NA,CASSLIGAKGNEQFF,TGTGCCAGCAGCTTGATTGGGGCGAAGGGAAATGAGCAGTTCTTC
TRBJ1-5,TRBV19,NA,NA,CASSFQQGNQPQHF,TGTGCCAGTAGCTTCCAACAGGGCAATCAGCCCCAGCATTTT
TRBJ1-2,TRBV5-1,NA,NA,CASSPAGQGQNYGYTF,TGCGCCAGCAGCCCGGCGGGTCAGGGCCAGAACTATGGCTACACCTTC
TRBJ2-5,TRBV7-2,NA,NA,CASTPSGRGETQYF,TGTGCCAGCACCCCCTCGGGGCGGGGAGAGACCCAGTACTTC
TRBJ2-7,TRBV4-1,NA,NA,CASSPGYEQYF,TGCGCCAGCAGCCCAGGCTACGAGCAGTACTTC
TRBJ2-7,TRBV6-5,NA,few,CASSYQGRGYEQYF,TGTGCCAGCAGTTACCAGGGTAGGGGCTACGAGCAGTACTTC
TRBJ2-1,TRBV6-4,TRBD1,NA,CASSDEGQGYNEQFF,TGTGCCAGCAGTGACGAGGGACAGGGGTACAATGAGCAGTTCTTC
TRBJ1-4,TRBV4-1,NA,NA,CASSQDPGALNEKLFF,TGCGCCAGCAGCCAAGATCCAGGGGCCCTTAATGAAAAACTGTTTTTT
TRBJ2-7,TRBV30,NA,NA,CAWSRQSYEQYF,TGTGCCTGGAGTCGACAGTCCTACGAGCAGTACTTC
TRBJ1-1,TRBV29-1,NA,few,CSVGELTRGTEAFF,TGCAGCGTTGGGGAGCTCACCCGGGGCACTGAAGCTTTCTTT
TRBJ2-7,TRBV9,TRBD1,NA,CASSASGTGSYEQYF,TGTGCCAGCAGCGCCTCCGGGACAGGTTCCTACGAGCAGTACTTC
TRBJ2-1,TRBV5-1,TRBD1,once,CASRVTGTGGLDEQFF,TGCGCCAGCAGAGTCACCGGGACAGGGGGCCTCGATGAGCAGTTCTTC
TRBJ2-7,TRBV2,TRBD1,NA,CASSEALDRPREQYF,TGTGCCAGCAGTGAAGCTCTGGACAGGCCGAGGGAGCAGTACTTC
TRBJ1-1,TRBV6-1,NA,NA,CASSPFGLQNTEAFF,TGTGCCAGCAGCCCCTTCGGACTGCAGAACACTGAAGCTTTCTTT
TRBJ2-3,TRBV4-2,TRBD2,few,CASSQFMQRGATDTQYF,TGTGCCAGCAGCCAGTTTATGCAGCGGGGGGCCACAGATACGCAGTATTTT
TRBJ2-3,TRBV27,NA,NA,CASSSYTEGTDTQYF,TGTGCCAGCAGTTCATACACGGAGGGCACAGATACGCAGTATTTT
TRBJ2-3,TRBV29-1,NA,NA,CSVDGSTDTQYF,TGCAGCGTTGACGGGTCCACCGATACGCAGTATTTT
TRBJ1-1,TRBV19,NA,NA,CASSIEPVEAFF,TGTGCCAGTAGTATAGAACCAGTAGAAGCTTTCTTT
TRBJ1-5,TRBV6-1,TRBD1,NA,CASSVGQGAGQPQHF,TGTGCCAGCAGCGTGGGACAGGGGGCTGGTCAGCCCCAGCATTTT
TRBJ2-5,TRBV25-1,TRBD2,NA,CASSEYIGTGGVETQYF,TGTGCCAGCAGTGAATATATAGGTACCGGGGGGGTAGAGACCCAGTACTTC
TRBJ2-3,TRBV7-9,TRBD1,NA,CASSLATGADTQYF,TGTGCCAGCAGCTTAGCCACAGGGGCAGATACGCAGTATTTT
TRBJ2-2,TRBV5-4,TRBD1,NA,CASSLGTGPTGELFF,TGTGCCAGCAGCTTGGGGACAGGGCCCACCGGGGAGCTGTTTTTT
TRBJ2-7,TRBV6-1,TRBD2,NA,CASSGGAGYEQYF,TGTGCCAGCAGCGGGGGGGCTGGCTACGAGCAGTACTTC
TRBJ1-2,TRBV2,TRBD1,NA,CASTPGQGHYGYTF,TGTGCCAGCACCCCGGGACAGGGCCACTATGGCTACACCTTC
TRBJ1-2,TRBV6-5,NA,NA,CASSSDDRPGGYTF,TGTGCCAGCAGTTCCGATGACAGGCCAGGAGGCTACACCTTC
TRBJ1-5,TRBV18,TRBD1,NA,CASSRGQSNQPQHF,TGTGCCAGCTCAAGGGGGCAAAGCAATCAGCCCCAGCATTTT
TRBJ2-5,TRBV5-4,NA,once,CASSLYLDLPLETQYF,TGTGCCAGCAGCTTGTATCTGGACCTCCCCTTGGAGACCCAGTACTTC
TRBJ2-2,TRBV2,NA,NA,CASRIDAGARTGELFF,TGTGCCAGCAGGATAGATGCGGGGGCGAGGACCGGGGAGCTGTTTTTT
TRBJ1-2,TRBV6-6,TRBD1,once,CASSYGQGGGYTF,TGTGCCAGCAGTTATGGACAGGGTGGCGGCTACACCTTC
TRBJ1-5,TRBV7-9,NA,NA,CASSPTGNQPQHF,TGTGCCAGCAGCCCTACGGGTAATCAGCCCCAGCATTTT
TRBJ1-5,TRBV10-1,NA,NA,CASRDRNQPQHF,TGCGCCAGCAGGGACAGAAATCAGCCCCAGCATTTT
TRBJ2-2,TRBV9,NA,NA,CASAPWANTGELFF,TGTGCCAGCGCGCCTTGGGCGAACACCGGGGAGCTGTTTTTT
TRBJ1-4,TRBV7-2,NA,NA,CASSLGLEKLFF,TGTGCCAGCAGCTTAGGCCTAGAAAAACTGTTTTTT